A single sample gave rise to the 14 T cell receptor beta chains below, sequenced in a study of T cell repertoires in cytomegalovirus infection. From the reads, TCRdb called clonotypes with MiXCR, one entry per CDR3 protein. Seen here are about 490,000 distinct CDR3 sequences, 26% observed once, and the top ten hold less than 15%. The specimen was PBMCs. These receptor sequences come from a human donor in good health (CMV status not recorded). Some clones in this sample may be carry-over from other donors' samples.

This clonotype has just a few counts. The chain is built from TRBV6-6 and TRBJ2-7; TRBD1 aligns across 8 bases. This CDR3 has 15 residues. J gave up 7 bases and V 5 bases, and 13 bases lay outside the gene matches. Per the germline V gene, CDR1 is MNHNY and CDR2 is SVGAGI (reference sequence). The CDR3 DNA sequence: TGTGCCAGCAGTCAGGGGGCAGGGAGAGTAGGGGAGCAGTACTTC. Translation gives CASSQGAGRVGEQYF.

For this clonotype: This may be a read error: a much more frequent sequence differs by one nucleotide. J is TRBJ1-5 and V is TRBV7-6; a possible D gene is TRBD1 (6 bases). This CDR3 has 14 residues. Germline V lookup: CDR1 SGHVS, CDR2 FNYEAQ. V was cut by 5 bases and J by 6 bases, with 14 bases left in between. The CDR3 region has the DNA TGTGCCAGCAGCCGCCGACAGGTGGGTCAGCCCCAGCATTTT. This gives the protein CASSRRQVGQPQHF. Full variable domain (missing parts from reference TRBV7-6 and TRBJ1-5): GAGVSQSPRYKVTKRGQDVALRCDPISGHVSLYWYRQALGQGPEFLTYFNYEAQQDKSGLPNDRFSAERPEGSISTLTIQRTEQRDSAMYRCASSRRQVGQPQHFGDGTRLSIL.

Note on this clonotype: A single base separates this from a much larger clone, so it may be a read error. This rearrangement joins TRBV6-6 to TRBJ1-5; TRBD1 aligns across 7 bases. CDR1 and CDR2 (germline): MNHNY, SVGAGI (reference sequence). This CDR3 region has 15 residues. Trimming cost V 8 bases and J 3 bases; bases outside gene matches: 10. The CDR3 is CASQRTQGDNQPQHF. The CDR3 nucleotides read TGTGCCAGCCAACGCACCCAGGGGGACAATCAGCCCCAGCATTTT.

The chain has TRBV27 and TRBJ2-1; 10 bases are a match to TRBD2. The germline V gene has CDR1 MNHEY and CDR2 SMNVEV (reference sequence). The CDR3 has 16 residues. V shed 6 bases and J 5 bases; nucleotides not matched to a gene: 10. The chain's CDR3 is CASSSPSGRANNEQFF. DNA of the CDR3: TGTGCCAGCAGCTCCCCCAGCGGGAGGGCCAACAATGAGCAGTTCTTC.

J is TRBJ1-2 and V is TRBV6-2 or TRBV6-3; tentatively, D is TRBD1 (6 bases). Trimming removed 3 bases at V and 3 bases at J, with 20 bases between. The CDR3 runs 17 residues. Germline V gene sequence: CDR1 MNHEY, CDR2 SVGEGT. The CDR3 region has the DNA TGTGCCAGCAGTTATTGGGGGGCCGGACACCGAGACTATGGCTACACCTTC. Translated, it gives CASSYWGAGHRDYGYTF.

The J gene is TRBJ2-5, the V gene TRBV30; the match to TRBD2 covers 8 bases. This CDR3 is 14 amino acids long. Losses at the gene ends were 3 bases for V and 0 bases for J; bases not matched to a gene: 3. Germline-derived CDR1 and CDR2 are GTSNPN and SVGIG (reference sequence). CDR3 bases: TGTGCCTGGAGCCGACTAGCGAACCAAGAGACCCAGTACTTC. Translating it yields CAWSRLANQETQYF. The whole variable domain, filled in from reference TRBV30 and TRBJ2-5, reads SQTIHQWPATLVQPVGSPLSLECTVEGTSNPNLYWYRQAAGRGLQLLFYSVGIGQISSEVPQNLSASRPQDRQFILSSKKLLLSDSGFYLCAWSRLANQETQYFGPGTRLLVL.

This clonotype appeared a few times. The CDR3 DNA reads TGTGCCAGCAGTCGGGACCCAGGGACCGGGGAGCTGTTTTTT. It encodes CASSRDPGTGELFF. J is TRBJ2-2 and V is TRBV11-2; perhaps D is TRBD1 or TRBD2 (5 bases each). Germline CDR1 is SGHAT and CDR2 is FQNNGV. The ends were cut back, 6 bases at V and 5 bases at J, with 13 bases in the middle. The CDR3 is 14 amino acids.

A few counts support this clonotype. The chain employs TRBV7-9 and TRBJ2-7, with D possibly being TRBD1 (6 bases). V lost 2 bases to trimming and J lost 2 bases, with 13 bases between them. Germline V lookup: CDR1 SEHNR, CDR2 FQNEAQ (reference sequence). The CDR3 sequence is 15 residues long. CDR3: CASSLRPGETYEQYF. CDR3 sequence (DNA): TGTGCCAGCAGCTTACGCCCAGGGGAGACCTACGAGCAGTACTTC. Combining the CDR3 with reference TRBV7-9 and TRBJ2-7 gives the whole variable domain DTGVSQNPRHKITKRGQNVTFRCDPISEHNRLYWYRQTLGQGPEFLTYFQNEAQLEKSRLLSDRFSAERPKGSFSTLEIQRTEQGDSAMYLCASSLRPGETYEQYFGPGTRLTVT.

This clonotype has a count of ten or more. This chain links TRBV7-2 with TRBJ2-1, with 13 positions matching TRBD2. The V gene's germline CDR1 is SGHTA and CDR2 FQGNSA. V was clipped by 5 bases and J by 6 bases; unmatched bases: 4. The CDR3 extends over 15 amino acids. The CDR3 region has the DNA TGTGCCAGCAGCATCGGGACTAGCGGGGTCAATGAGCAGTTCTTC. It translates to CASSIGTSGVNEQFF.

This sequence joins TRBV27 and TRBJ2-4; possible D gene TRBD1, 7 bases. The CDR3 has 18 amino acids. Germline assignment: CDR1 MNHEY and CDR2 SMNVEV (reference sequence). V was trimmed by 5 bases and J by 0 bases, leaving 20 bases between them. The CDR3 nucleotides are TGTGCCAGCAGTCCTCTTCACCGACAGGGACTAGCCAAAAACATTCAGTACTTC. Its protein product is CASSPLHRQGLAKNIQYF.

The rearrangement uses TRBV4-3 and TRBJ1-2; 9 bases agree with TRBD1. Germline V gives CDR1 LGHNA, CDR2 YSLEER. This CDR3 comprises 16 residues. The V and J ends lost 0 bases and 6 bases, in that order; junction bases with no gene match: 8. CDR3 protein: CASSQDLRTGVHGYTF. CDR3 nucleotides: TGCGCCAGCAGCCAAGATCTTAGGACAGGGGTACATGGCTACACCTTC.

This chain links TRBV6-1 with TRBJ1-1; the D is unclear. CDR1 is MNHNS and CDR2 is SASEGT in the germline V gene. This CDR3 is 15 amino acids long. Trimming took 1 base from V and 5 from J, leaving 14 bases between them. The DNA of the CDR3 is TGTGCCAGCAGTGAAGGGCTCAGAAGCGGGACTGAAGCTTTCTTT. Translation gives CASSEGLRSGTEAFF.

The chain employs TRBV7-9 and TRBJ2-3; TRBD1 matches 9 bases. The junction had 14 bases not matched to a gene; V was cut back by 4 bases and J by 12 bases. The CDR3 totals 15 residues. Germline V gives CDR1 SEHNR, CDR2 FQNEAQ (reference sequence). CDR3: CASSSSGTGRRSQYF. For the CDR3, the DNA is TGTGCCAGCAGCTCCTCCGGGACAGGGAGACGCAGTCAGTATTTT. Full variable domain (remainder filled in from reference TRBV7-9 and TRBJ2-3): DTGVSQNPRHKITKRGQNVTFRCDPISEHNRLYWYRQTLGQGPEFLTYFQNEAQLEKSRLLSDRFSAERPKGSFSTLEIQRTEQGDSAMYLCASSSSGTGRRSQYFGPGTRLTVL.

The rearrangement joins TRBV15 to TRBJ1-1; D gene ambiguous. The V gene lost 5 bases and the J gene lost 0 bases, with 7 bases spanning the gap. The CDR3 has 13 amino acids. The V gene's germline CDR1 is LNHNV and CDR2 YYDKDF (reference sequence). The CDR3 DNA reads TGTGCCACCAGCCGTTCAGTGAACACTGAAGCTTTCTTT. This encodes CATSRSVNTEAFF.